The clone carrying this TCR beta chain showed up many times. This entry is derived from a study of Graves' ophthalmopathy and Graves' hyperthyroidism. Amplifying from RNA transcripts, the study obtained TCR beta CDR3 regions. HTBI-primed first-round RT-PCR preceded second-round multiplex PCR. TCRdb redid the calling of the multiplex PCR reads with MiXCR, one entry per CDR3 protein. Counted here are roughly 500,000 distinct CDR3 sequences, approximately 15% occurring once; the ten biggest clones make up over 7.5%. V was pared by 0 bases and J by 4 bases, with 8 bases of the junction left unmatched. The CDR3 has 17 amino acids. The germline V gene encodes CDR1 MNHEY and CDR2 SVGAGI.

The sample taken for sequencing was blood. The V and J genes are TRBV6-5 and TRBJ2-7, with 11 bases matching TRBD1. This clonotype was sampled from a woman aged 30 to 39 with Graves' ophthalmopathy. This chain's CDR3 is CASSYSSGTGGSYEQYF. In DNA, the CDR3 is TGTGCCAGCAGTTACTCCTCCGGGACAGGGGGATCGTACGAGCAGTACTTC.